Listed below are T cell receptor beta chains from one sample, sequenced in a study of regulatory T cells in long-lasting Graves disease. TCRdb recomputed calls from the multiplex PCR reads with MiXCR, one row per CDR3 protein. The sample records about 530,000 distinct CDR3 sequences, approximately 16% being singletons. These data were also reused for a study on T cells in Graves' hyperthyroidism and ophthalmopathy.

This material consisted of peripheral blood mononuclear cells (PBMCs), taken at new diagnosis, from a patient treated with antithyroid drugs. Receptors originate from a woman aged 35-60 years with Graves disease. Both conserved end residues are part of each CDR3. The D gene is left open where the match is weak. The size field is filled for only some rows; it gives once, few, many or a size class.

J gene | clone size | D gene | V gene | CDR3 protein | CDR3 DNA
TRBJ2-7 | - | - | TRBV15 | CATSREREQKYF | TGTGCCACCAGCAGAGAGAGGGAGCAGAAGTACTTC
TRBJ1-3 | few | - | TRBV28 | CANSSRGLGGGNTIYF | TGTGCCAACAGTTCCCGGGGCCTAGGGGGTGGAAACACCATATATTTT
TRBJ2-1 | - | TRBD2 | TRBV5-5 | CASSVYGGSTRYEQFF | TGTGCCAGCAGCGTTTACGGGGGGTCAACTCGCTATGAGCAGTTCTTC
TRBJ1-6 | few | - | TRBV20-1 | CSANLGTANSPLHF | TGCAGTGCTAATCTTGGAACAGCTAATTCACCCCTCCACTTT
TRBJ2-7 | few | - | TRBV15 | CATSTGRLGEQYF | TGTGCCACCAGCACCGGGAGATTGGGCGAGCAGTACTTC
TRBJ2-6 | - | TRBD1 | TRBV13 | CASDRGSSGANVLTF | TGTGCCAGCGACAGGGGAAGCTCTGGGGCCAACGTCCTGACTTTC
TRBJ1-1 | many | TRBD1 | TRBV6-1 | CASSPTGGRGTEAFF | TGTGCCAGCAGTCCAACAGGGGGCAGGGGGACTGAAGCTTTCTTT
TRBJ1-1 | - | - | TRBV7-9 | CASRSRKTEAFF | TGTGCCAGCAGAAGCAGAAAGACTGAAGCTTTCTTT
TRBJ2-5 | many | - | TRBV2 | CASSYGKETQYF | TGTGCCAGCAGCTATGGGAAAGAGACCCAGTACTTC
TRBJ1-1 | many | - | TRBV6-2/TRBV6-3 | CASSSGSTRNTEAFF | TGTGCCAGCAGTTCAGGTTCAACACGGAACACTGAAGCTTTCTTT
TRBJ1-1 | few | TRBD1 | TRBV11-2 | CASSLVRQGPAFF | TGTGCCAGCAGCTTAGTCAGACAGGGTCCGGCTTTCTTT
TRBJ2-5 | many | - | TRBV18 | CASSPWQLVFQETQYF | TGTGCCAGCTCACCTTGGCAGTTGGTCTTTCAAGAGACCCAGTACTTC
TRBJ2-7 | - | - | TRBV11-2 | CASSLQYYEQYF | TGTGCCAGCAGCCTTCAATACTACGAGCAGTACTTC
TRBJ2-6 | few | - | TRBV5-1 | CASSGPGGPIHVLTF | TGCGCCAGCAGCGGCCCAGGGGGGCCCATTCACGTCCTGACTTTC
TRBJ1-1 | few | - | TRBV7-6 | CASSLRGIDTEAFF | TGTGCCAGCAGCTTACGAGGAATAGACACTGAAGCTTTCTTT
TRBJ2-1 | - | TRBD2 | TRBV6-5 | CASSYPGLAGGNEQFF | TGTGCCAGCAGTTACCCGGGACTAGCGGGGGGCAATGAGCAGTTCTTC
TRBJ1-1 | many | - | TRBV28 | CASSPPGSLAEAFF | TGTGCCAGCAGCCCCCCCGGGTCCCTCGCTGAAGCTTTCTTT
TRBJ2-1 | few | TRBD2 | TRBV20-1 | CLGSGGGEQFF | TGCCTAGGGAGCGGGGGAGGTGAGCAGTTCTTC
TRBJ2-1 | - | - | TRBV4-2 | CASSQVAGIDEQFF | TGTGCCAGCAGCCAAGTTGCGGGGATTGATGAGCAGTTCTTC
TRBJ1-1 | many | TRBD1 | TRBV28 | CASSLFRGAEALF | TGTGCCAGCAGTCTATTCAGGGGGGCTGAAGCTCTCTTT
TRBJ1-6 | - | - | TRBV10-3 | CAISEPTVGQNSPLHF | TGTGCCATCAGTGAGCCGACCGTGGGCCAGAATTCACCCCTCCACTTT
TRBJ1-3 | - | TRBD1 | TRBV6-1 | CASSPTGGKGNTIYF | TGTGCCAGCAGCCCCACAGGGGGTAAAGGAAACACCATATATTTT
TRBJ2-5 | - | - | TRBV11-2 | CASSEGFRRDATQYF | TGTGCCAGCAGTGAGGGGTTCCGCCGGGACGCAACCCAGTACTTC
TRBJ1-6 | - | - | TRBV10-3 | CAISELGTRNNSPLHF | TGTGCCATCAGTGAGCTCGGGACAAGAAATAATTCACCCCTCCACTTT
TRBJ2-2 | - | - | TRBV14 | CASSQVPGPGELFF | TGTGCCAGCAGCCAAGTTCCGGGTCCCGGGGAGCTGTTTTTT
TRBJ1-1 | few | - | TRBV6-2/TRBV6-3 | CAGSEQRARTEAFF | TGTGCCGGCAGTGAACAGAGGGCGCGGACTGAAGCTTTCTTT
TRBJ1-6 | many | - | TRBV10-3 | CAISDRGRSPLHF | TGTGCCATCAGTGACAGGGGAAGGTCACCCCTCCACTTT
TRBJ1-4 | many | TRBD1 | TRBV18 | CASSPGTGRNEKLFF | TGTGCCAGCTCACCCGGGACAGGGAGGAATGAAAAACTGTTTTTT
TRBJ2-7 | - | - | TRBV20-1 | CSAREVGAGSSYEQYF | TGCAGTGCTAGAGAGGTCGGTGCGGGGAGCTCCTACGAGCAGTACTTC
TRBJ2-7 | many | - | TRBV27 | CASKKDSTYEQYF | TGTGCCAGCAAAAAGGACAGTACCTACGAGCAGTACTTC
TRBJ2-2 | - | - | TRBV7-3 | CASSLHKSKGNTGELFF | TGTGCCAGCAGCTTACATAAATCCAAGGGTAACACCGGGGAGCTGTTTTTT
TRBJ1-1 | many | - | TRBV5-1 | CASSAWDPENTEAFF | TGCGCCAGCAGCGCCTGGGACCCCGAAAACACTGAAGCTTTCTTT
TRBJ2-3 | many | - | TRBV2 | CASRGRLGDTQYF | TGTGCCAGCAGGGGCAGGCTAGGGGATACGCAGTATTTT
TRBJ1-5 | - | - | TRBV5-1 | CASSPEAGYSQPQHF | TGCGCCAGCAGCCCGGAGGCCGGCTATAGTCAGCCCCAGCATTTT
TRBJ1-3 | - | - | TRBV6-2/TRBV6-3 | CASSNGVSGNTIYF | TGTGCCAGCAGTAACGGGGTCTCTGGAAACACCATATATTTT
TRBJ1-1 | - | - | TRBV20-1 | CSASPAGHAEAFF | TGCAGTGCTAGTCCCGCGGGCCACGCTGAAGCTTTCTTT
TRBJ2-5 | many | - | TRBV20-1 | CSASRTQETQYF | TGCAGTGCTAGCCGGACTCAAGAGACCCAGTACTTC
TRBJ2-3 | - | - | TRBV19 | CASSPRGNTDTQYF | TGTGCCAGTAGTCCCCGGGGGAACACAGATACGCAGTATTTT
TRBJ1-4 | - | TRBD1 | TRBV7-9 | CASSSPPTGATNEKLFF | TGTGCCAGCAGCTCCCCCCCGACAGGGGCAACTAATGAAAAACTGTTTTTT
TRBJ2-1 | many | - | TRBV2 | CASSVGTHQFF | TGTGCCAGCAGTGTTGGGACTCACCAGTTCTTC
TRBJ2-2 | - | TRBD2 | TRBV2 | CASTRGLAGGELFF | TGTGCCAGCACCCGGGGACTAGCGGGCGGGGAGCTGTTTTTT